Sequencing of this TCR beta chain was carried out in a study of blood T cell repertoires in COVID-19. The wider study: Samples taken during acute and convalescent COVID-19 were collected in the United States, Italy and Spain.

As processed by the authors: Amplifying reference gene primers gave estimates of nucleated cell counts. Method: immunoSEQ multiplex PCR; TCRdb's copy keeps in-frame clones and lacks some. V, J and clone size derive from that table, while D and trimming were established from the DNA sequence. The data show about 78,000 clones, roughly 88% seen once. V was pared by 4 bases and J by 4 bases, with 4 bases of the junction left unmatched. This CDR3 has 14 amino acids. Germline V gives CDR1 LNHNV, CDR2 YYDKDF (reference sequence). The TCR comes from a woman aged 50 to 60 in a cohort sampled during active COVID-19. The sequenced sample consisted of peripheral blood. The rearrangement uses TRBV15 and TRBJ1-1; 9 bases are shared with TRBD1. The CDR3 spells CATSILTGGTEAFF. CDR3 DNA sequence: TGTGCCACCAGCATTTTGACAGGGGGCACTGAAGCTTTCTTT.